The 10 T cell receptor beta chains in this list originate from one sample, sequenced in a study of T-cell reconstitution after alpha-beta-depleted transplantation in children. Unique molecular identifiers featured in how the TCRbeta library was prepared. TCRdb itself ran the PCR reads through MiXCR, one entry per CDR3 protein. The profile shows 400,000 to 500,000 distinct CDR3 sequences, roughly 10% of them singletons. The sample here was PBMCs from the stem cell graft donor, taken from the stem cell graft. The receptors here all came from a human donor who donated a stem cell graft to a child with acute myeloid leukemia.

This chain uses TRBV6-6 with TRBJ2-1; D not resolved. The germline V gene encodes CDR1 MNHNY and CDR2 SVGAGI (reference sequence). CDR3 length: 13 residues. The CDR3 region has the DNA TGTGTCGGGTCTTCGGGCCCATACAATGAGCAGTTCTTC. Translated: CVGSSGPYNEQFF.

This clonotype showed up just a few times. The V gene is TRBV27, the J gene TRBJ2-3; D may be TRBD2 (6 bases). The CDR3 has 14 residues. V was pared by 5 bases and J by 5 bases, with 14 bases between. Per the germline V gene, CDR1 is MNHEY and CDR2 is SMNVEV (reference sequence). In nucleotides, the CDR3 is TGTGCCAGCAGTCTCTCACTAGCACGAGATACGCAGTATTTT. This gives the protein CASSLSLARDTQYF.

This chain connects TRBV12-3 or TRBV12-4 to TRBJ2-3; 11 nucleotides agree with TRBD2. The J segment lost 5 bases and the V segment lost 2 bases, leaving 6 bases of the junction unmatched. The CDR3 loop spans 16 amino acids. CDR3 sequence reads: CASSLISGGAGDTQYF. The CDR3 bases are TGTGCCAGCAGTTTAATTAGCGGGGGGGCCGGAGATACGCAGTATTTT.

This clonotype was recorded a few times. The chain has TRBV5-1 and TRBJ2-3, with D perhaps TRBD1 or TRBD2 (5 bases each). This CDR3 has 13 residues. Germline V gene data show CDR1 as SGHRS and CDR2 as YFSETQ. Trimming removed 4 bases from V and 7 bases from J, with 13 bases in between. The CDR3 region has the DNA TGCGCCAGCAGCCCCTGGGACCCGAATACGCAGTATTTT. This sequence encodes CASSPWDPNTQYF.

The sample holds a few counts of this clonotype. CDR3 in amino acids: CASSLSTGITYGYTF. In DNA, the CDR3 is TGTGCCAGCAGCTTGAGCACAGGGATTACCTATGGCTACACCTTC. J is TRBJ1-2 and V is TRBV5-5; a weak D match, TRBD1 (6 bases). Per the germline V gene, CDR1 is SGHKS and CDR2 is YYEKEE (reference sequence). With 1 base removed from V and 4 bases from J, the gap between germline ends came to 14 bases. The length of the CDR3 is 15 residues.

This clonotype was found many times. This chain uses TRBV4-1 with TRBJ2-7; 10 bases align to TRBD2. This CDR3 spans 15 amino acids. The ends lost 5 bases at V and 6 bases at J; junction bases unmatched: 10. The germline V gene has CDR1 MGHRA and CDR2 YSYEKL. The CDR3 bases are TGCGCCAGCAGCTTACACCTAGCGGGAGCGGGCGAGCAGTACTTC. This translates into CASSLHLAGAGEQYF.

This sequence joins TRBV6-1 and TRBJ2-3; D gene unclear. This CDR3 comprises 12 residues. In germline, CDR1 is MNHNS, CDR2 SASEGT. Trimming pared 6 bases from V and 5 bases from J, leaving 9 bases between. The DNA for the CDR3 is TGTGCCAGCAGCCTTCACGGAGATACGCAGTATTTT. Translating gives CASSLHGDTQYF.

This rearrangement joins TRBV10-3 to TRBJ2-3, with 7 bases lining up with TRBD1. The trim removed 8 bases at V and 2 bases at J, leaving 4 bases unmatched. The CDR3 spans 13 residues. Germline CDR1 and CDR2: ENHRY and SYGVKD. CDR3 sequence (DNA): TGTGCCATCGGACAGGAGGACACAGATACGCAGTATTTT. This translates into CAIGQEDTDTQYF.

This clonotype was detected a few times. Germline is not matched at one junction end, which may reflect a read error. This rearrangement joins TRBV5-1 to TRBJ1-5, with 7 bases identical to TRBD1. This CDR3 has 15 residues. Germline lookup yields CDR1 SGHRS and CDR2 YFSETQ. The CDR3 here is CASRLDGDSRQPQHF. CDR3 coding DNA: TGCGCCAGCAGATTGGACGGGGACAGTAGACAGCCCCAGCATTTT.

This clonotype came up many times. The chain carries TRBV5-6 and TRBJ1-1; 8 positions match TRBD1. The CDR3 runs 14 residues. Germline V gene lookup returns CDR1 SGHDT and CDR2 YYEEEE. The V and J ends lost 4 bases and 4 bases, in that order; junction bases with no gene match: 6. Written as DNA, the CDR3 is TGTGCCAGCAGCACGGACAGGGCTATCACTGAAGCTTTCTTT. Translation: CASSTDRAITEAFF.